This TCR beta chain came from a study of shared T cell receptors in the human thymus. Assay used: immunoSEQ multiplex PCR; TCRdb lists only in-frame clones, some missing. The sample shows 500,000 to 850,000 clones, more than 70% of them seen only once. These data were likewise used in another study, on human thymus T cells. As reported in that work: V and J genes seemed to be used with bias in thymic and blood repertoires.

The material sequenced was thymocytes. This TCR came from a boy under three years old with a congenital heart defect.

CDR3 in DNA: TGTGCCACCAGCAGAGCGAGGGCGGGGGGGCGACCCTACAATGAGCAGTTCTTC. Amino acids: CATSRARAGGRPYNEQFF. The chain joins TRBV15 to TRBJ2-1; 9 positions match TRBD2. The V and J ends lost 1 base and 2 bases, in that order; junction bases with no gene match: 9. The germline CDR1 and CDR2 sequences are LNHNV and YYDKDF (reference sequence). This CDR3 has 18 amino acids.